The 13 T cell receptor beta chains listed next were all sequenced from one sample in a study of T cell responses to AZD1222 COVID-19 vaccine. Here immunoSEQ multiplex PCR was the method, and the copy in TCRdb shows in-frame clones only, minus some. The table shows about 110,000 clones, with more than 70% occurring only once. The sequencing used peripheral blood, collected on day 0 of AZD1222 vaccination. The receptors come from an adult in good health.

The CDR3 sequence: CASRKSLDEQFF. The CDR3 DNA sequence: TGCGCCAGCAGGAAGTCGCTTGATGAGCAGTTCTTC. The chain combines TRBV5-1 with TRBJ2-1; D is unresolved. Germline CDR1 is SGHRS and CDR2 is YFSETQ. The CDR3 length is 12 residues. V shed 5 bases and J shed 8 bases, with 11 bases lying between them.

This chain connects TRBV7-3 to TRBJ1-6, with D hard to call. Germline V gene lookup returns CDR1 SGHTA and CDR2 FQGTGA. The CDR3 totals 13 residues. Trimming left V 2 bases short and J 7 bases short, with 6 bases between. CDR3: CASSLSRNSPLHF. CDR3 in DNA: TGTGCCAGCAGCTTATCCCGGAATTCACCCCTCCACTTT.

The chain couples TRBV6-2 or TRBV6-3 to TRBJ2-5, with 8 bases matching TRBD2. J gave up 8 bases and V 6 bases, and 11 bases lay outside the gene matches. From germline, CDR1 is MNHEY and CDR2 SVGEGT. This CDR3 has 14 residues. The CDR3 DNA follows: TGTGCCAGCAGCGTCTCGACTAGCGTTGAAACCCAGTACTTC. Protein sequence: CASSVSTSVETQYF.

In nucleotides, the CDR3 is TGTGCCAGCAGCAACGACAGCCTCTACGAGCAGTACTTC. As protein: CASSNDSLYEQYF. The gene calls are TRBV7-8 and TRBJ2-7; possibly TRBD1 for D (5 bases). Germline assignment: CDR1 SGHVS and CDR2 FQNEAQ. Trimming stripped 5 bases from V and 3 bases from J, with 11 bases between. The CDR3 runs 13 residues. Looking up the rest from reference TRBV7-8 and TRBJ2-7 gives the full variable domain: GAGVSQSPRYKVAKRGQDVALRCDPISGHVSLFWYQQALGQGPEFLTYFQNEAQLDKSGLPSDRFFAERPEGSVSTLKIQRTQQEDSAVYLCASSNDSLYEQYFGPGTRLTVT.

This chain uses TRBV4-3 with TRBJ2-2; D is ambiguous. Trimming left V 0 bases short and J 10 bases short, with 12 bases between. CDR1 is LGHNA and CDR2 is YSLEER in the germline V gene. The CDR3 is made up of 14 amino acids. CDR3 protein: CASSQDAESLELFF. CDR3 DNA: TGCGCCAGCAGCCAAGATGCAGAATCTCTGGAGCTGTTTTTT.

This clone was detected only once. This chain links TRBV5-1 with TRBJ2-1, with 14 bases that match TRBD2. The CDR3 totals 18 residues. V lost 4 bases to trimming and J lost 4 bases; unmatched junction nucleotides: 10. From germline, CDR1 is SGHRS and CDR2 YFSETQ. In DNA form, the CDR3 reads TGCGCCAGCAGCGCCCCCGGGACTAGCGGGAGAGCATACAATGAGCAGTTCTTC. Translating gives CASSAPGTSGRAYNEQFF.

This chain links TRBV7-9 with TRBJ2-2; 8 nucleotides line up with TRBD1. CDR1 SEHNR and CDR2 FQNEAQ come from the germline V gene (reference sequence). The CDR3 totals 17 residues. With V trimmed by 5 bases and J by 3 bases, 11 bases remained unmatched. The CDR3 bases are TGTGCCAGCAGCCCCCTCCTGGGACAGGACTACACCGGGGAGCTGTTTTTT. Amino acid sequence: CASSPLLGQDYTGELFF.

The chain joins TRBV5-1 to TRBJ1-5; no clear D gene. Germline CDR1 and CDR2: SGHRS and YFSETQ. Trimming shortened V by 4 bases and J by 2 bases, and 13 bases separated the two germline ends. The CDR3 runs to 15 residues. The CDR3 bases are TGCGCCAGCAGCCAACGGGGAGAGGGCAATCAGCCCCAGCATTTT. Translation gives CASSQRGEGNQPQHF.

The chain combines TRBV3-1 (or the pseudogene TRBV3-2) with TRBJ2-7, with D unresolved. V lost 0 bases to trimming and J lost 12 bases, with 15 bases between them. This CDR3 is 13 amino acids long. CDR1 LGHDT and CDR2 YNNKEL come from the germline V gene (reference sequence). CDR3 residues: CASSQEIRAHAYF. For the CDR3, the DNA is TGTGCCAGCAGCCAAGAAATTAGAGCCCATGCGTACTTC.

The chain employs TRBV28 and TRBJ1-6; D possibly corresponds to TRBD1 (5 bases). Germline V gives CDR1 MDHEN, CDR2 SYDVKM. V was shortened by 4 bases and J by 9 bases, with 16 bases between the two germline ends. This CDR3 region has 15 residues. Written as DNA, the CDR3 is TGTGCCAGCAGTTCCTCAGGGATTAGGGGTTCACCCCTCCACTTT. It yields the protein CASSSSGIRGSPLHF.

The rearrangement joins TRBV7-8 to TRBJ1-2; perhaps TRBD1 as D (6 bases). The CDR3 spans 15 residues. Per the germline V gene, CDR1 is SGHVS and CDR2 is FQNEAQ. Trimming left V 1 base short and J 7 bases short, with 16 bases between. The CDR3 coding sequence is TGTGCCAGCAGCTTAGACGGCAGGGGTGTATCTGGCTACACCTTC. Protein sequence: CASSLDGRGVSGYTF.

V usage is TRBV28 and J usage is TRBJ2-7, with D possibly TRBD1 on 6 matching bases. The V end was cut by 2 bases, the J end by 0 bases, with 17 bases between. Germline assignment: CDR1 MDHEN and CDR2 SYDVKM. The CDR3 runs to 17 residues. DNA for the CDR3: TGTGCCAGCAGTTTAGGCCGGACAGAGGAGAGCTCCTACGAGCAGTACTTC. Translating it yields CASSLGRTEESSYEQYF. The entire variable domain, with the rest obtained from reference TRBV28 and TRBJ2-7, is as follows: DVKVTQSSRYLVKRTGEKVFLECVQDMDHENMFWYRQDPGLGLRLIYFSYDVKMKEKGDIPEGYSVSREKKERFSLILESASTNQTSMYLCASSLGRTEESSYEQYFGPGTRLTVT.

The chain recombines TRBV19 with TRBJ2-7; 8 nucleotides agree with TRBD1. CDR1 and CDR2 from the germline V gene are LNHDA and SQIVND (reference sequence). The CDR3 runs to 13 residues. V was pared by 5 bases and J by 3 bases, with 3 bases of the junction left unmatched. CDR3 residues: CASSVTGGYEQYF. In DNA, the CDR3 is TGTGCCAGTAGTGTAACAGGGGGCTACGAGCAGTACTTC.